Listed here is a single TCR beta chain. The V and J ends lost 4 bases and 4 bases, in that order; junction bases with no gene match: 7. The length of the CDR3 is 16 residues. Germline V gives CDR1 SGHRS, CDR2 YFSETQ. The data derive from a study of shared clonotypes between healthy human individuals. For each subset, genomic DNA was distributed in equal portions over several immunoSEQ plates. Under the authors' procedure: ImmunoSEQ output lacked quality scores and full-length reads, limiting matched filtering. TCRdb keeps only in-frame clones here, not all; method: immunoSEQ multiplex PCR. V, J and clone size were drawn from that table, and D and trimming were deduced from the DNA. The sample has hundreds of thousands of clones, 95% to 98% seen once. Naive CD8 cells comprised CD45RO-negative, CCR7-positively selected cells, excluding terminally differentiated effector memory CD45RA+ cells.

Material: naive CD8+ T cells sorted from blood. This sequence originates from a man aged 25 to 45 in good health. The V gene is TRBV5-1, the J gene TRBJ2-3, with 12 bases lining up with TRBD2. CDR3 sequence: CASSDPSGRAADTQYF. The DNA for the CDR3 is TGCGCCAGCAGCGACCCTAGCGGGAGGGCGGCAGATACGCAGTATTTT.